The clone carrying this T cell receptor (beta chain) occurred a few times. The target antigen is unknown. This sample stems from a study of blood T cells in healthy people across ages. A sample-barcoded 5' primer and a J-beta primer mix were used in a second PCR of about 7 to 12 cycles. Each CDR3 protein is one row after TCRdb ran MiXCR on the 5' RACE reads. This table holds about 1.6 million distinct CDR3 sequences, about 35% found once. Study-level findings and limits: Without sorted subsets, naive and antigen-experienced compartments could not be conclusively compared.

Researchers isolated at least 6 million PBMCs per sample. Material: blood. The TCR was taken from a woman between 25 and 40 years old in good health.

This CDR3 is CSVTRGGAEQYF. The CDR3 bases are TGCAGCGTAACCAGGGGGGGGGCCGAGCAGTACTTC. The rearrangement links TRBV29-1 to TRBJ2-7; TRBD1 or TRBD2 may be the D gene (7 bases each). This CDR3 contains 12 residues. V lost 6 bases, J lost 6 bases, and 15 bases lay in between. Looked up from germline, CDR1 is SQVTM and CDR2 is ANQGSEA.